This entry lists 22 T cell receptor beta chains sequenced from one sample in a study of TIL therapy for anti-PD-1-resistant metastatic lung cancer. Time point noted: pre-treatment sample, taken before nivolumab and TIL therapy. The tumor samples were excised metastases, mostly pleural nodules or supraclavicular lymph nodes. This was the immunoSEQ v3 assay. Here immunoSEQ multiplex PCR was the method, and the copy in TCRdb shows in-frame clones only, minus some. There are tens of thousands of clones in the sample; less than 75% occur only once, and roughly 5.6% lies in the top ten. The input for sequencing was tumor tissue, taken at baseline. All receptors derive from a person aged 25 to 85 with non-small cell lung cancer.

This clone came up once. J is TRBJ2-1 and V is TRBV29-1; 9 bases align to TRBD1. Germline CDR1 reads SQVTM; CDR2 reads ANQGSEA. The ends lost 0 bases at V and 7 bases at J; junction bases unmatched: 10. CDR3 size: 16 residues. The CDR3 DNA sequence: TGCAGCGTTGAAGATCCCGGGACAGGGTGGGGTAATGAGCAGTTCTTC. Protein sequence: CSVEDPGTGWGNEQFF.

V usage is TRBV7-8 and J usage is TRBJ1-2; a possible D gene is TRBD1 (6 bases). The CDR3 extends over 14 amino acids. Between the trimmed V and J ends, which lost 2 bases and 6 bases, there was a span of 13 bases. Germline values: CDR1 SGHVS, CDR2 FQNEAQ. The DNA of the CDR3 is TGTGCCAGCAGCTTAAATCCGGGGGCGAATGGCTACACCTTC. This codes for CASSLNPGANGYTF. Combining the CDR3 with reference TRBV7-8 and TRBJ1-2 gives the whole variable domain GAGVSQSPRYKVAKRGQDVALRCDPISGHVSLFWYQQALGQGPEFLTYFQNEAQLDKSGLPSDRFFAERPEGSVSTLKIQRTQQEDSAVYLCASSLNPGANGYTFGSGTRLTVV.

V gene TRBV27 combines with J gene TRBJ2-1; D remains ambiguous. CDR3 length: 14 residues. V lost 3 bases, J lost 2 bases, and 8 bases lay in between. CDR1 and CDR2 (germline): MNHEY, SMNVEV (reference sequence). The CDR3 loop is CASSFRAPYNEQFF. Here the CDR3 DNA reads TGTGCCAGCAGTTTTAGGGCACCCTACAATGAGCAGTTCTTC.

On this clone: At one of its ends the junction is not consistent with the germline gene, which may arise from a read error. The CDR3 reads CASSSSNEQFF. CDR3 DNA sequence: TGTGCCAGCAGCTCCTCCAATGAGCAGTTCTTC. V usage is TRBV7-2 and J usage is TRBJ2-1; D unresolved. Germline lookup yields CDR1 SGHTA and CDR2 FQGNSA. The CDR3 extends over 11 amino acids.

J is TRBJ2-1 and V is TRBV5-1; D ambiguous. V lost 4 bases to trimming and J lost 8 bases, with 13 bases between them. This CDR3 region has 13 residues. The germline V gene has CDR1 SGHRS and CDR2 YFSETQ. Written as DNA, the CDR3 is TGCGCCAGCAGCCCACCTACCCTTGATGAGCAGTTCTTC. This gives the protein CASSPPTLDEQFF.

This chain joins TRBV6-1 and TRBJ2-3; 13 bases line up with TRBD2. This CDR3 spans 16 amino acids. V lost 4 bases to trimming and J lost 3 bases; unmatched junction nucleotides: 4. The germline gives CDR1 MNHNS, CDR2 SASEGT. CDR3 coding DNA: TGTGCCAGCAGTGTAACTAGCGGGGGGGTAACAGATACGCAGTATTTT. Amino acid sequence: CASSVTSGGVTDTQYF.

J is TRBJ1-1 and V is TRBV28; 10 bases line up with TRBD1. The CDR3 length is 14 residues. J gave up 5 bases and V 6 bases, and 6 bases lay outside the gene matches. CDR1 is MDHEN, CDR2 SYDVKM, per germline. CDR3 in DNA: TGTGCCAGCAGCCGGGGGACAGGGGAGACTGAAGCTTTCTTT. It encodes CASSRGTGETEAFF.

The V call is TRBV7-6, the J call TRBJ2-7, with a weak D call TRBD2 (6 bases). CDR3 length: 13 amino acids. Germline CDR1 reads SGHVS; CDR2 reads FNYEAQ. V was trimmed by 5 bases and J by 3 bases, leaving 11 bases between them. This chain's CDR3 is CASSPRGNYEQYF. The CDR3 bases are TGTGCCAGCAGCCCCCGCGGGAACTACGAGCAGTACTTC. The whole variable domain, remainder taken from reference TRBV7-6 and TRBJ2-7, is GAGVSQSPRYKVTKRGQDVALRCDPISGHVSLYWYRQALGQGPEFLTYFNYEAQQDKSGLPNDRFSAERPEGSISTLTIQRTEQRDSAMYRCASSPRGNYEQYFGPGTRLTVT.

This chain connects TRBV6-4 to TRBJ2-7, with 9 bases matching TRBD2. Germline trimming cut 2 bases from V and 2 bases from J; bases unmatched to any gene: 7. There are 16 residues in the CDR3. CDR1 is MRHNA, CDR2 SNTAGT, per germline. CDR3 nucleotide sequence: TGTGCCAGCAGTGACGAGCTAGCGGGATGTCCCTACGAGCAGTACTTC. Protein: CASSDELAGCPYEQYF.

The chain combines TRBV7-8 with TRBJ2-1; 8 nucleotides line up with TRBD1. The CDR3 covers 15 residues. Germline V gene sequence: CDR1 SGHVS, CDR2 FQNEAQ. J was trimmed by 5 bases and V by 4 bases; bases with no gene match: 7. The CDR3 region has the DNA TGTGCCAGCAGCTCGCGGACAGGGTCGAACAATGAGCAGTTCTTC. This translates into CASSSRTGSNNEQFF.

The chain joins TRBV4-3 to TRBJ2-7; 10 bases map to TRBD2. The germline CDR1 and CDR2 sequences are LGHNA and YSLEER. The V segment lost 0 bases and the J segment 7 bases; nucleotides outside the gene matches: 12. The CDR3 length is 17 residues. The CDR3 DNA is TGCGCCAGCAGCCAAGATCTTACGGCTAGCGGGAGTGGAGAGCAGTACTTC. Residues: CASSQDLTASGSGEQYF.

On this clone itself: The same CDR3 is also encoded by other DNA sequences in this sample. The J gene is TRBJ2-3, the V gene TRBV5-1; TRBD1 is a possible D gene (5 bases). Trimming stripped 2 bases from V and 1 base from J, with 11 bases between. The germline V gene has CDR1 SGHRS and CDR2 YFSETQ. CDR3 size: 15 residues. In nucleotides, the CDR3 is TGCGCCAGCAGCTTAGACAGAGCTCGCACAGATACGCAGTATTTT. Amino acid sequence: CASSLDRARTDTQYF.

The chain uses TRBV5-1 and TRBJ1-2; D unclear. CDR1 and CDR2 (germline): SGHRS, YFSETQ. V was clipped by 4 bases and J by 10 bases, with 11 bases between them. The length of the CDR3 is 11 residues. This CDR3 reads CASSIDMIYTF. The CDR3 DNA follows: TGCGCCAGCAGCATAGACATGATCTACACCTTC.

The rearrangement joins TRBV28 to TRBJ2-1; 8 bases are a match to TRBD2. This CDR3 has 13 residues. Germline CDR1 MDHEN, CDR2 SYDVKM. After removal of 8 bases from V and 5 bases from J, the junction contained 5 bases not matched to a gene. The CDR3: CASRTSLNNEQFF. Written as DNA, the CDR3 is TGTGCCAGCCGGACTAGCCTAAACAATGAGCAGTTCTTC.

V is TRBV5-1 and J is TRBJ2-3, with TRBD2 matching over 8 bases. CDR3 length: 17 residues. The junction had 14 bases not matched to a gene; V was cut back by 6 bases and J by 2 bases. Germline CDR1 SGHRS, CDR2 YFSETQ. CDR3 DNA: TGCGCCAGCACTCGCCCGGGGGCGGGAGGTAACACAGATACGCAGTATTTT. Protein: CASTRPGAGGNTDTQYF.

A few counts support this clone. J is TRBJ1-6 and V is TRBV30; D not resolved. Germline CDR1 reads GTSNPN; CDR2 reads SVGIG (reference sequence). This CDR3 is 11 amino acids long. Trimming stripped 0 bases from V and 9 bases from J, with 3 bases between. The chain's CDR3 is CAWSVRSPLHF. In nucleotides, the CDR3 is TGTGCCTGGAGTGTACGTTCACCCCTCCACTTT.

For the CDR3, the DNA is TGCGCCAGCAGCCTGGACCTTAGCTCCTACAATGAGCAGTTCTTC. This sequence encodes CASSLDLSSYNEQFF. This chain connects TRBV5-1 to TRBJ2-1; D gene uncertain. CDR1 and CDR2 from the germline V gene are SGHRS and YFSETQ. The CDR3 is 15 amino acids. V was cut by 4 bases and J by 0 bases, with 11 bases left in between.

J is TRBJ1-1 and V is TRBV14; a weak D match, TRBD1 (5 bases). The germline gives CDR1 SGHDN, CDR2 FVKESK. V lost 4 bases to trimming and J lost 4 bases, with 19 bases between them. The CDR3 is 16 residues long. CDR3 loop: CASSLLSAGAVTEAFF. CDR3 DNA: TGTGCCAGCAGCCTCCTGTCCGCCGGGGCGGTCACTGAAGCTTTCTTT.

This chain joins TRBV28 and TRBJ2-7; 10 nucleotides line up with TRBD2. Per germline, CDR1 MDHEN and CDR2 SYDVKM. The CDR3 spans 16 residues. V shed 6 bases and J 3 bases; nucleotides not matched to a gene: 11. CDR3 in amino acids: CASSYTGTSEYYEQYF. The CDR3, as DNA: TGTGCCAGCAGCTATACCGGGACTAGCGAGTACTACGAGCAGTACTTC.

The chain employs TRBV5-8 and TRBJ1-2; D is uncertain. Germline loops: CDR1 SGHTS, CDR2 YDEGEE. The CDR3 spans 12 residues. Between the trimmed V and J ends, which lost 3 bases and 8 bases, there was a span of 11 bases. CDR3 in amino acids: CASSSGFGGYTF. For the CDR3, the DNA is TGTGCCAGCAGCTCGGGGTTCGGGGGCTACACCTTC.

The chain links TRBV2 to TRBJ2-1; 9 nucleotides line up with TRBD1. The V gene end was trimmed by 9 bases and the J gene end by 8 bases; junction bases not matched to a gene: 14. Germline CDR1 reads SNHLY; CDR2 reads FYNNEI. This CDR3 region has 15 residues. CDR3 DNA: TGTGCCAGGGTCGGGGGGACAGGGTCATTGGATGAGCAGTTCTTC. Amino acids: CARVGGTGSLDEQFF.

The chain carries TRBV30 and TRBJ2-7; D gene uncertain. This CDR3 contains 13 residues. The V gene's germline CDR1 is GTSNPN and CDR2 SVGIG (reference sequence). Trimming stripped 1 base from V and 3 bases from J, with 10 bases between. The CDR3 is CAWSETEYYEQYF. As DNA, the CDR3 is TGTGCCTGGAGTGAAACGGAATACTACGAGCAGTACTTC.